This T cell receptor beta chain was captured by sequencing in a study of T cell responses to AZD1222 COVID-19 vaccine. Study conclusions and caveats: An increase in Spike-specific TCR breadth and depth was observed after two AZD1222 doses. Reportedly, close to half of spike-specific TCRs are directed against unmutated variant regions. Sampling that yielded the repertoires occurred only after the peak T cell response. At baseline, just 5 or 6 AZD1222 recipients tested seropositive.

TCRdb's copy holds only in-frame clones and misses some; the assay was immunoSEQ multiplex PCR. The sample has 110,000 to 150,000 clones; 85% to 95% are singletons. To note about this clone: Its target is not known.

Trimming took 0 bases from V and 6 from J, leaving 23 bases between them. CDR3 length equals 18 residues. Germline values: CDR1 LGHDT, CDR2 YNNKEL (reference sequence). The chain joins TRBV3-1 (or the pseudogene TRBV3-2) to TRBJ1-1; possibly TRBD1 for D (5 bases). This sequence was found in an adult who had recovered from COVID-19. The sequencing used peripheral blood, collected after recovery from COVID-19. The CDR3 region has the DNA TGTGCCAGCAGCCAAGACGGTCTGTTCGGGCAGGGAGCGGCTGAAGCTTTCTTT. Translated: CASSQDGLFGQGAAEAFF.